Listed here is a single TCR beta chain. Its antigen is as yet unknown. These data are taken from a study of T-cell reconstitution after alpha-beta-depleted transplantation in children. Overall study results and limits: Approximately two months post-transplant, alpha-beta T cells reportedly originated from several hundred expanded graft clones. At the one-year point after transplant, T-cell counts and TCRbeta diversity were found to come mostly from T cells that had been newly produced.

The CDR3 has 13 residues. V was clipped by 1 base and J by 7 bases, with 11 bases between them. Germline CDR1 reads SGHDN; CDR2 reads FVKESK. Unique molecular identifiers tagged the TCRbeta library. TCRdb redid the calling of the PCR reads with MiXCR, one entry per CDR3 protein. Of about 830,000 distinct CDR3 sequences in the sample, about 15% are singletons; the top ten hold roughly 4.8%. Sample: PBMCs, mostly from graft donor cells, taken 360 days after TCRalphabeta/CD19-depleted stem cell transplant. This clonotype was obtained from a male patient between 5 and 17 years old who had a stem cell transplant for acute lymphoblastic leukemia, so the T cells may come from the graft donor. V usage is TRBV14 and J usage is TRBJ2-7, with D unresolved. The CDR3 sequence: CASSQGGGREQYF. CDR3 in DNA: TGTGCCAGCAGCCAAGGCGGCGGTAGGGAGCAGTACTTC.